These T cell receptor beta chains were read from a single sample in a study of blood T cells in healthy people across ages. Using its own MiXCR run on the 5' RACE reads, TCRdb lists one record per CDR3 protein. This table holds some 1,500,000 distinct CDR3 sequences, approximately 43% found once. The sequenced sample was blood. The receptors come from a young woman in good health. The CDR3 runs from the conserved cysteine through the conserved F or W. The D gene is left open where the match is weak. Clone size is stated in some rows and not others, as once, few, many or a class when expanded.

cdr3_nt,cdr3_aa,d_call,clone_size,v_call,j_call
TGTGCCAGCAGCCTTTTAACGACAGGGGGAGGTGACACCTTC,CASSLLTTGGGDTF,TRBD1,-,TRBV3-1,TRBJ1-2
TGTGCCAGCAGTTACTCAGGAGCGGGGTCAGATGAGCAGTACTTC,CASSYSGAGSDEQYF,TRBD2,once,TRBV6-5,TRBJ2-5
TGTGCCAGCAGCTCGTTCCGGGAACGCCGTAATGGCTACACCTTC,CASSSFRERRNGYTF,-,few,TRBV11-2,TRBJ1-2
TGCGCCAGCAGCCACGGACTCCTCTTTGGGGATGAGCAGTTCTTC,CASSHGLLFGDEQFF,-,-,TRBV4-3,TRBJ2-1
TGTGCCAGCAGCAAACTCGCGGGACAGGCTTATGGCTACACCTTC,CASSKLAGQAYGYTF,TRBD1,-,TRBV3-1,TRBJ1-2
TGTGCCAGCAGCTCACCGGGACGCACTTCCTACGAGCAGTACTTC,CASSSPGRTSYEQYF,-,-,TRBV7-2,TRBJ2-7
TGTGCCAGTTCCGGGACACTCGCGCCGAACTTCTACGAGCAGTACTTC,CASSGTLAPNFYEQYF,-,few,TRBV6-5,TRBJ2-7
TGTGCCAGCAGAGACGGCTACGGGGACACTGAAGCTTTCTTT,CASRDGYGDTEAFF,-,-,TRBV27,TRBJ1-1
TGCAGTGCTCGACGGGACCGGGGGGACCAAGAGACCCAGTACTTC,CSARRDRGDQETQYF,TRBD2,-,TRBV20-1,TRBJ2-5
TGTGCCAGCACCCGCCTGGGACTATACAATGAGCAGTTCTTC,CASTRLGLYNEQFF,TRBD2,-,TRBV7-8,TRBJ2-1
TGCAGTGCTGCCCTGGGAGACAAAGCTTTCTTT,CSAALGDKAFF,-,-,TRBV20-1,TRBJ1-1
TGTGCCAGCAGCTTAGTCAGCAGAGCCAATGAGCAGTTCTTC,CASSLVSRANEQFF,-,-,TRBV7-2,TRBJ2-1
TGTGCCAGCAGCCCCTTAGCGGGGGGGCCGGATGATGAGCAGTTCTTC,CASSPLAGGPDDEQFF,TRBD2,-,TRBV12-3/TRBV12-4,TRBJ2-1
TGTGCCAGCAGTCCCCGGACAGGTTTGAGCTCCTACAATGAGCAGTTCTTC,CASSPRTGLSSYNEQFF,TRBD1,many,TRBV12-3/TRBV12-4,TRBJ2-1
TGTGCCAGCAGCCAAGCGGGGGGCCAAGAGACCCAGTACTTC,CASSQAGGQETQYF,TRBD2,-,TRBV4-2,TRBJ2-5
TGTGCCAGTAGTCGCCGGGACGGGGGCGACCAAGAGACCCAGTACTTC,CASSRRDGGDQETQYF,-,-,TRBV6-5,TRBJ2-5
TGTGCCAGCAGCCCAGACCGGGACATTCGGGGCTACACCTTC,CASSPDRDIRGYTF,-,-,TRBV6-6,TRBJ1-2
TGCAGTGCTAGAGATCGGCTAGCGATGAGAAACAATGAGCAGTTCTTC,CSARDRLAMRNNEQFF,-,few,TRBV20-1,TRBJ2-1
TGTGCCAGCATGGGCGGTAGCTCCCACAATGAGCAGTTCTTC,CASMGGSSHNEQFF,-,-,TRBV2,TRBJ2-1
TGCAGCGTTACTCCCAGGGCGAAGGACCAAGAGACCCAGTACTTC,CSVTPRAKDQETQYF,-,-,TRBV29-1,TRBJ2-5
TGTGCCAGCAGCTCGGGGACTAGCGCACAAGAGACCCAGTACTTC,CASSSGTSAQETQYF,TRBD2,-,TRBV7-2,TRBJ2-5
TGTGCCAGCAGTTGGAGGTTTCCCTACGAGCAGTACTTC,CASSWRFPYEQYF,-,many,TRBV27,TRBJ2-7
TGTGCCAGCAGTCAGGGAGGGCCTTTCTCTTACAATGAGCAGTTCTTC,CASSQGGPFSYNEQFF,TRBD2,-,TRBV12-3/TRBV12-4,TRBJ2-1
TGTGCCAGCAGCCCTCGCTTTCCCGCTAACTATGGCTACACCTTC,CASSPRFPANYGYTF,-,-,TRBV28,TRBJ1-2
TGCGCCAGCAGCTTTGGGGAAACGACATTGCCCTATGGCTACACCTTC,CASSFGETTLPYGYTF,-,few,TRBV5-1,TRBJ1-2
TGTGCCAGCAGTTACCCGGACAGGGTCGAATACGAGCAGTACTTC,CASSYPDRVEYEQYF,TRBD1,few,TRBV6-2/TRBV6-3,TRBJ2-7
TGTGCCAGCAGCCAGATCGTAGAGACCCAGTACTTC,CASSQIVETQYF,-,once,TRBV6-2/TRBV6-3,TRBJ2-5
TGTGCCAGCAGCTTACCCCTTAGCAATCAGCCCCAGCATTTT,CASSLPLSNQPQHF,-,few,TRBV7-8,TRBJ1-5
TGTGCCAGCAGGATACAGGGAGGGGAGAGCTCCAACAACATGGGGGAGGCTTCCAACACTGAAGCTTTCTTT,CASRIQGGESSNNMGEASNTEAFF,-,-,TRBV6-2/TRBV6-3,TRBJ1-1
TGTGCCAGCAGCTTACTCGAGGTTACGGCTGAAGCTTTCTTT,CASSLLEVTAEAFF,-,-,TRBV9,TRBJ1-1
TGTGCCAGCAGTTATCATGGACTAGCGGGAGCCAAAAACATTCAGTACTTC,CASSYHGLAGAKNIQYF,TRBD2,-,TRBV28,TRBJ2-4
TGCGCCAGCAGCCAGCTGCGGGGGGCCGAGAACAATGAGCAGTTCTTC,CASSQLRGAENNEQFF,TRBD2,-,TRBV4-3,TRBJ2-1
TGTGCCAGCAGTTTGGGGACAGGCGGGGAAGAGACCCAGTACTTC,CASSLGTGGEETQYF,TRBD1,few,TRBV12-3/TRBV12-4,TRBJ2-5
TGCAGCGTTGTTAGCAGTTCCTACAATGAGCAGTTCTTC,CSVVSSSYNEQFF,-,many,TRBV29-1,TRBJ2-1
TGTGCCAGCAACCACGGGTTAGGGGGTTCACCCCTCCACTTT,CASNHGLGGSPLHF,-,once,TRBV7-2,TRBJ1-6
TGTGCCAGCAGCCCCGGGACAGGGGGCCGAGCTGAGCAGTTCTTC,CASSPGTGGRAEQFF,TRBD1,-,TRBV12-3/TRBV12-4,TRBJ2-1
TGCAGTGCTCAACCTCAACTTAATTGGCAGCCCCAGCATTTT,CSAQPQLNWQPQHF,-,-,TRBV20-1,TRBJ1-5
TGTGCCAGCAGCCAAGCATTGGGGCAGCTCACAGATACGCAGTATTTT,CASSQALGQLTDTQYF,-,-,TRBV14,TRBJ2-3
TGCAGTGCTAGAGAAGGGACCGCGAGTCAGCCCCAGCATTTT,CSAREGTASQPQHF,-,once,TRBV20-1,TRBJ1-5
TGCGCCAGCAGCCAAGATCAGCGGGGGGTCGAGCAGTTCTTC,CASSQDQRGVEQFF,TRBD2,few,TRBV4-3,TRBJ2-1
TGTGCCAGCAGTTTAACGGGTGAAGCTTTCTTT,CASSLTGEAFF,-,many,TRBV12-3/TRBV12-4,TRBJ1-1
TGTGCCAGCAGCCGACAGGGTAAAGAAAAACTGTTTTTT,CASSRQGKEKLFF,TRBD1,few,TRBV7-2,TRBJ1-4
TGCAGTCAAGGAGGGTCGTCTAGCGGGAGCAATGAGCAGTACTTC,CSQGGSSSGSNEQYF,TRBD2,-,TRBV20-1,TRBJ2-5
TGCAGTGCTAGATCTTCGCGACTAGCGGCAAACTACGAGCAGTACTTC,CSARSSRLAANYEQYF,TRBD2,-,TRBV20-1,TRBJ2-7
TGCAGTGCTAGAGATTTCGGCCCCCGGGGTTCGGGTGAGACCCAGTACTTC,CSARDFGPRGSGETQYF,-,few,TRBV20-1,TRBJ2-5
TGTGCCAGCAGCAACCCCCACCCCTACAATGAGCAGTTCTTC,CASSNPHPYNEQFF,-,-,TRBV12-3/TRBV12-4,TRBJ2-1
TGCAGTGCTAGCAGTCCCGGGACAGCCACCACTGAAGCTTTCTTT,CSASSPGTATTEAFF,TRBD1,-,TRBV20-1,TRBJ1-1
TGTGCCAGCAGCCGCGAACTCCGGGGCGAGGATGGCTACACCTTC,CASSRELRGEDGYTF,-,few,TRBV4-2,TRBJ1-2
TGCGCCAGCAGCGTACCGAAGCCCCAGCATTTT,CASSVPKPQHF,-,few,TRBV5-1,TRBJ1-5
TGTGCCAGCAGTTTAGGACAGGCTTACATCTATGGCTACACCTTC,CASSLGQAYIYGYTF,TRBD1,few,TRBV27,TRBJ1-2
TGTGCCAGCAGCTTTCAAATGGACTACTATGGCTACACCTTC,CASSFQMDYYGYTF,-,-,TRBV7-9,TRBJ1-2
TGTGCCAGCAGCAAAGTTCGCGGTTCCTACAATGAGCAGTTCTTC,CASSKVRGSYNEQFF,-,-,TRBV21-1,TRBJ2-1
TGCAGCGTTGAACCCCACCAGCAACTAGCGGCTGCTTCTAGCACAGATACGCAGTATTTT,CSVEPHQQLAAASSTDTQYF,TRBD2,-,TRBV29-1,TRBJ2-3
TGTGCCAGCAAAGTGGGACTAGCCTACGAGCAGTACTTC,CASKVGLAYEQYF,TRBD2,few,TRBV2,TRBJ2-7
TGTGCCAGCAGCACCGGGACTAGCGTCTACGAGCAGTACTTC,CASSTGTSVYEQYF,TRBD2,many,TRBV27,TRBJ2-7
TGTGCCAGCAGCTTAGTGGCGGACACCGCCTACGAGCAGTACTTC,CASSLVADTAYEQYF,-,few,TRBV7-2,TRBJ2-7
TGCAGCGGAGCCAGGGGTTTTGGCTACACCTTC,CSGARGFGYTF,-,-,TRBV20-1,TRBJ1-2
TGTGCCAGCACCGAAACAAGCTTCGGAACACACGGTGGCTACACCTTC,CASTETSFGTHGGYTF,-,few,TRBV6-5,TRBJ1-2